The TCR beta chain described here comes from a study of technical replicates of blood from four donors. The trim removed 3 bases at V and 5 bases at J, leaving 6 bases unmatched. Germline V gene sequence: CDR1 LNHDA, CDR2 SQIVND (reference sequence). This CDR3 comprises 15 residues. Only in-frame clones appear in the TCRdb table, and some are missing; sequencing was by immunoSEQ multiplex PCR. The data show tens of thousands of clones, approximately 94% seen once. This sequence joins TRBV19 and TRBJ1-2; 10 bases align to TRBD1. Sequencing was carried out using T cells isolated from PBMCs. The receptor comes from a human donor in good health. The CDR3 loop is CASSIFGTGEYGYTF. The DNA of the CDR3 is TGTGCCAGTAGTATCTTCGGGACAGGGGAATATGGCTACACCTTC.